This TCR beta chain appears in the sequencing data of a study of blood T cell repertoires in COVID-19. This clone has just a few counts. The method was immunoSEQ multiplex PCR; TCRdb's version includes in-frame clones alone and lacks a portion of them. Of just over 150,000 clones in the sample, approximately 84% were seen once. V was clipped by 2 bases and J by 2 bases, with 9 bases between them. Germline CDR1 is SGHTA and CDR2 is FQGNSA. The CDR3 runs to 14 residues. This chain uses TRBV7-2 with TRBJ2-5; D gene ambiguous. The receptor's source is a woman aged 80 or older with acute or convalescent COVID-19. The specimen sequenced was peripheral blood. This chain's CDR3 is CASSLSPTQETQYF. In DNA, the CDR3 is TGTGCCAGCAGCTTATCACCAACTCAAGAGACCCAGTACTTC.